This passage covers 20 T cell receptor beta chains from one sample sequenced in a study of blood T cell repertoires in COVID-19. TCRdb's table, derived via immunoSEQ multiplex PCR, lists solely in-frame clones and lacks some. This table has about 88,000 clones, 90% to 95% appearing once. Sequencing was performed on peripheral blood. All receptors derive from a man aged 60-69 years with acute or convalescent COVID-19.

This sequence joins TRBV7-8 and TRBJ1-1; 7 bases fit TRBD1. The V gene end was trimmed by 4 bases and the J gene end by 4 bases; junction bases not matched to a gene: 3. Germline V gene data show CDR1 as SGHVS and CDR2 as FQNEAQ. This CDR3 is 13 amino acids long. CDR3 bases: TGTGCCAGCAGCTCCAGGGGGAGCACTGAAGCTTTCTTT. It is translated as CASSSRGSTEAFF.

The chain couples TRBV5-1 to TRBJ2-1; 7 bases map to TRBD1. Per germline, CDR1 SGHRS and CDR2 YFSETQ. The CDR3 loop spans 15 amino acids. J was trimmed by 2 bases and V by 0 bases; bases with no gene match: 2. CDR3 coding DNA: TGCGCCAGCAGCTTGGCAGGGACAGCCTACAATGAGCAGTTCTTC. It yields the protein CASSLAGTAYNEQFF.

The V call is TRBV27, the J call TRBJ1-1; D perhaps matches TRBD1 (5 bases). The CDR3 is made up of 14 amino acids. Trimming pared 5 bases from V and 2 bases from J, leaving 12 bases between. The germline CDR1 and CDR2 sequences are MNHEY and SMNVEV (reference sequence). The CDR3 loop is CASSPTDINTEAFF. Written as DNA, the CDR3 is TGTGCCAGCAGTCCGACAGACATAAACACTGAAGCTTTCTTT.

V and J are TRBV7-3 and TRBJ2-3; D call uncertain. The CDR3 spans 13 residues. The V and J ends lost 5 bases and 5 bases respectively, with 11 bases between them. Germline CDR1 reads SGHTA; CDR2 reads FQGTGA. Here the CDR3 DNA reads TGTGCCAGCAGCCCTATTTCCGGAGATACGCAGTATTTT. Its translation is CASSPISGDTQYF.

This chain uses TRBV28 with TRBJ1-4; TRBD1 is a possible D gene (6 bases). Trimming cost V 8 bases and J 6 bases, with 13 bases left between them. The germline gives CDR1 MDHEN, CDR2 SYDVKM. This CDR3 region has 13 residues. CDR3 DNA sequence: TGTGCCAGCCGAACACAGGGAGATGAAAAACTGTTTTTT. This codes for CASRTQGDEKLFF.

The rearrangement joins TRBV7-3 to TRBJ2-1; a possible D gene is TRBD2 (6 bases). V lost 5 bases and J lost 0, with 11 bases in between. Germline V lookup: CDR1 SGHTA, CDR2 FQGTGA. This CDR3 is 15 amino acids long. For the CDR3, the DNA is TGTGCCAGCAGCCCGGTCGGGAGCTCCTACAATGAGCAGTTCTTC. It yields the protein CASSPVGSSYNEQFF.

The chain carries TRBV28 and TRBJ2-5; 9 nucleotides line up with TRBD2. The J segment lost 5 bases and the V segment lost 7 bases, leaving 11 bases of the junction unmatched. Germline V gives CDR1 MDHEN, CDR2 SYDVKM. The CDR3 contains 15 residues. DNA of the CDR3: TGTGCCAGCACCCCCTTAGCGGGAGAATCTGAGACCCAGTACTTC. Encoded protein: CASTPLAGESETQYF.

V is TRBV28 and J is TRBJ2-7, with a possible D match to TRBD1 (6 bases). The CDR3 has 16 amino acids. The germline CDR1 and CDR2 sequences are MDHEN and SYDVKM. V was pared by 3 bases and J by 3 bases, with 18 bases between. For the CDR3, the DNA is TGTGCCAGCAGTTTTGGTCCCGGAGAACAGGGCTACGAGCAGTACTTC. Translating gives CASSFGPGEQGYEQYF. Based on the CDR3 plus reference TRBV28 and TRBJ2-7, the full variable domain is DVKVTQSSRYLVKRTGEKVFLECVQDMDHENMFWYRQDPGLGLRLIYFSYDVKMKEKGDIPEGYSVSREKKERFSLILESASTNQTSMYLCASSFGPGEQGYEQYFGPGTRLTVT.

The chain carries TRBV19 and TRBJ1-5; TRBD1 aligns across 7 bases. Germline V gene sequence: CDR1 LNHDA, CDR2 SQIVND (reference sequence). J lost 3 bases, V lost 7 bases, and 12 bases had no gene match. There are 16 residues in the CDR3. CDR3 residues: CASNSFGTALNQPQHF. Written as DNA, the CDR3 is TGTGCCAGTAATTCATTTGGGACAGCGCTCAATCAGCCCCAGCATTTT.

The V call is TRBV7-2, the J call TRBJ1-1; D is possibly TRBD1 (5 bases). This CDR3 region has 14 residues. V was trimmed by 3 bases and J by 0 bases, leaving 8 bases between them. The germline CDR1 and CDR2 sequences are SGHTA and FQGNSA. This CDR3 reads CASSLGGMNTEAFF. The CDR3 nucleotides are TGTGCCAGCAGCTTGGGGGGGATGAACACTGAAGCTTTCTTT. The entire variable domain, with the rest obtained from reference TRBV7-2 and TRBJ1-1, is as follows: GAGVSQSPSNKVTEKGKDVELRCDPISGHTALYWYRQSLGQGLEFLIYFQGNSAPDKSGLPSDRFSAERTGGSVSTLTIQRTQQEDSAVYLCASSLGGMNTEAFFGQGTRLTVV.

This sequence joins TRBV3-1 (or the pseudogene TRBV3-2) and TRBJ2-1; possible D gene TRBD2, 6 bases. This CDR3 spans 14 amino acids. V lost 0 bases to trimming and J lost 9 bases, with 12 bases between them. CDR1 is LGHDT, CDR2 YNNKEL, per germline (reference sequence). For the CDR3, the DNA is TGTGCCAGCAGCCAAGATAGTAGGGAGGCTGAGCAGTTCTTC. This encodes CASSQDSREAEQFF.

The J gene is TRBJ2-3, the V gene TRBV25-1; a weak D match, TRBD1 (6 bases). Germline V gene data show CDR1 as MGHDK and CDR2 as SYGVNS. CDR3 size: 15 residues. Trimming cost V 2 bases and J 5 bases, with 14 bases left between them. CDR3 protein: CASSELRQGKDTQYF. The CDR3 nucleotides are TGTGCCAGCAGTGAACTCCGGCAGGGGAAAGATACGCAGTATTTT. The whole variable domain, remainder taken from reference TRBV25-1 and TRBJ2-3, is EADIYQTPRYLVIGTGKKITLECSQTMGHDKMYWYQQDPGMELHLIHYSYGVNSTEKGDLSSESTVSRIRTEHFPLTLESARPSHTSQYLCASSELRQGKDTQYFGPGTRLTVL.

This clone has only one observation. The rearrangement joins TRBV25-1 to TRBJ1-6; 9 positions match TRBD1. J lost 6 bases, V lost 3 bases, and 9 bases had no gene match. There are 17 residues in the CDR3. The germline V gene encodes CDR1 MGHDK and CDR2 SYGVNS. Written as DNA, the CDR3 is TGTGCCAGCAGTGACCACCAAGGGACAGGGTTTAATTCACCCCTCCACTTT. The encoded protein is CASSDHQGTGFNSPLHF.

The V gene is TRBV5-1, the J gene TRBJ2-7; TRBD2 matches 9 bases. The V segment lost 0 bases and the J segment 6 bases; nucleotides outside the gene matches: 7. This CDR3 contains 15 residues. CDR1 and CDR2 (germline): SGHRS, YFSETQ. DNA for the CDR3: TGCGCCAGCAGCTTGGGTGTCGCGGGAGGGCGCGAGCAGTACTTC. It codes for CASSLGVAGGREQYF.

The CDR3 coding sequence is TGTGCCAGCAGCCCCTGGACAGGTACCTTAGGGGGCTACACCTTC. Translation gives CASSPWTGTLGGYTF. The rearrangement uses TRBV5-4 and TRBJ1-2, with 7 bases that match TRBD1. Germline V gives CDR1 SGHNT, CDR2 YYREEE (reference sequence). The junction had 14 bases not matched to a gene; V was cut back by 4 bases and J by 8 bases. The CDR3 extends over 15 amino acids.

This clone was detected only once. This chain links TRBV2 with TRBJ2-7; D not resolved. V lost 1 base, J lost 4 bases, and 5 bases lay in between. CDR1 and CDR2 (germline): SNHLY, FYNNEI. The CDR3 runs to 12 residues. The CDR3 sequence: CASSEEEYEQYF. The CDR3 nucleotides are TGTGCCAGCAGTGAAGAAGAGTACGAGCAGTACTTC.

This chain joins TRBV18 and TRBJ2-5; D ambiguous. The CDR3 loop spans 13 amino acids. CDR1 and CDR2 from the germline V gene are KGHSH and LQKENI. V lost 3 bases to trimming and J lost 2 bases, with 7 bases between them. CDR3: CASSPIEQETQYF. In DNA form, the CDR3 reads TGTGCCAGCTCACCCATAGAACAAGAGACCCAGTACTTC.

This clone showed up just once. The chain has TRBV6-2 or TRBV6-3 and TRBJ2-7, with TRBD2 as a possible D gene (6 bases). Per the germline V gene, CDR1 is MNHEY and CDR2 is SVGEGT. This CDR3 comprises 15 residues. Trimming shortened V by 2 bases and J by 1 base, and 12 bases separated the two germline ends. The DNA of the CDR3 is TGTGCCAGCAGTTACCTATCTAGCGCATCCTACGAGCAGTACTTC. Protein product: CASSYLSSASYEQYF.

Only one count was recorded for this clone. The CDR3 sequence: CASSPGTANTEAFF. The CDR3 DNA is TGCGCCAGCAGCCCCGGGACAGCGAACACTGAAGCTTTCTTT. The rearrangement joins TRBV10-1 to TRBJ1-1; TRBD1 agrees at 7 bases. The V and J ends lost 6 bases and 1 base, in that order; junction bases with no gene match: 5. The V gene's germline CDR1 is WNHNN and CDR2 SYGVQD (reference sequence). The CDR3 is 14 residues long.

The chain uses TRBV11-2 and TRBJ2-1; D uncertain. The V and J ends lost 0 bases and 8 bases respectively, with 11 bases between them. CDR3 length: 14 residues. The germline CDR1 and CDR2 sequences are SGHAT and FQNNGV. This CDR3 is CASSLDYGGYEQFF. The CDR3 region has the DNA TGTGCCAGCAGCTTAGATTACGGCGGCTATGAGCAGTTCTTC.